This T cell receptor (beta chain) comes out of a study of T cell clusters in autoimmune cytopenias. Tens of thousands of genome equivalents of blood DNA were amplified for TRB. The CDR3 is 13 residues long. Germline V gene sequence: CDR1 MNHEY, CDR2 SVGEGT. TRB was amplified by touch-down multiplex PCR, primer pools A and B combined. From the multiplex PCR reads, TCRdb lists one entry per CDR3 protein and no DNA. This table lists roughly 5,200 distinct CDR3 sequences. The sample also formed part of further work on T cell repertoires in aging, cancer and after chemotherapy. That publication notes: Healthy donor repertoires were recorded over several months to years and showed clear clonal overlap.

This sequence originates from a human donor in good health. The chain employs TRBV6-2 or TRBV6-3 and TRBJ2-7. Sample: peripheral blood. The CDR3 sequence is CASSLQPRGEQYF.